The 22 T cell receptor beta chains listed next were all sequenced from one sample in a study of cytomegalovirus exposure and HLA in healthy donors. Researchers ran the PCR with 60 Vbeta and 13 Jbeta primers. The repertoire was sequenced with immunoSEQ multiplex PCR; TCRdb's copy has only in-frame clones and lacks some. This sample has around 130,000 clones, with roughly 79% found just once. The sequencing input was PBMCs. These receptors came from a woman aged 45-65 years in good health and CMV-seronegative.

The chain is built from TRBV6-5 and TRBJ1-3, with TRBD1 matching 8 bases. CDR1 and CDR2 (germline): MNHEY, SVGAGI. The CDR3 has 16 amino acids. V was pared by 2 bases and J by 4 bases, with 7 bases of the junction left unmatched. For the CDR3, the DNA is TGTGCCAGCAGTTACACAGGGACAGGCTACGGAAACACCATATATTTT. Protein product: CASSYTGTGYGNTIYF.

Here the CDR3 DNA reads TGCAGCGGCCGACAGGGGGCGCGGACCGGGGAGCTGTTTTTT. This gives the protein CSGRQGARTGELFF. This chain connects TRBV29-1 to TRBJ2-2; the match to TRBD1 covers 10 bases. After removal of 7 bases from V and 5 bases from J, the junction contained 7 bases not matched to a gene. CDR1 and CDR2 (germline): SQVTM, ANQGSEA. This CDR3 is built from 14 residues.

This sequence joins TRBV6-1 and TRBJ2-1, with TRBD2 matching 8 bases. Germline V CDR1 and CDR2: MNHNS, SASEGT. The CDR3 is 13 amino acids. J was trimmed by 16 bases and V by 6 bases; bases with no gene match: 14. The CDR3 loop is CASRWGLDSGGFF. The CDR3 nucleotides are TGTGCCAGCAGGTGGGGACTGGACAGCGGGGGCTTCTTC.

This clone was counted only a few times. J is TRBJ2-5 and V is TRBV27, with D maybe TRBD1 (5 bases). This CDR3 region has 14 residues. The germline V gene encodes CDR1 MNHEY and CDR2 SMNVEV (reference sequence). V was trimmed by 3 bases and J by 7 bases, leaving 15 bases between them. For the CDR3, the DNA is TGTGCCAGCAGTTTCGTGTCAGGGTCCGGGACCCAGTACTTC. Translated, it gives CASSFVSGSGTQYF.

This clone occurred a few times. The chain links TRBV7-9 to TRBJ1-1; D gene uncertain. Trimming took off 7 bases at V and 2 bases at J, with 5 bases between the two ends. The length of the CDR3 is 11 residues. CDR1 is SEHNR and CDR2 is FQNEAQ in the germline V gene (reference sequence). The CDR3 reads CASIINTEAFF. In DNA, the CDR3 is TGTGCCAGCATCATTAACACTGAAGCTTTCTTT.

Regarding this clone: One end of the junction varies from germline; a read error may be responsible. The chain combines TRBV28 with TRBJ1-2; 9 bases align to TRBD1. The CDR3 is 17 residues long. From germline, CDR1 is MDHEN and CDR2 SYDVKM. In DNA form, the CDR3 reads TGTGCCAGCGGCATGGGGACAGGGATAGATGTTAGCTATGGCTACCCCTTC. Protein sequence: CASGMGTGIDVSYGYPF.

Only one count was recorded for this clone. An end of the junction does not agree with germline; a read error may underlie this. This chain connects TRBV5-6 to TRBJ1-2, with D possibly being TRBD1 (6 bases). This CDR3 spans 13 amino acids. The germline CDR1 and CDR2 sequences are SGHDT and YYEEEE. The CDR3 loop is CASIPTGFEGYPF. In DNA form, the CDR3 reads TGTGCCAGCATTCCAACAGGGTTTGAGGGCTACCCCTTC.

The rearrangement links TRBV29-1 to TRBJ2-3; TRBD2 agrees at 7 bases. V was clipped by 7 bases and J by 4 bases; unmatched bases: 8. Germline CDR1 reads SQVTM; CDR2 reads ANQGSEA. CDR3 size: 13 residues. CDR3 loop: CSASGKGADTQYF. CDR3 nucleotides: TGCAGCGCAAGCGGGAAAGGGGCAGATACGCAGTATTTT.

The chain employs TRBV7-8 and TRBJ2-4; no clear D. V lost 3 bases, J lost 0 bases, and 18 bases lay in between. Germline values: CDR1 SGHVS, CDR2 FQNEAQ. The CDR3 has 18 amino acids. In nucleotides, the CDR3 is TGTGCCAGCAGCTTTGGCCCCAAGAAGGAGCTAGCCAAAAACATTCAGTACTTC. This encodes CASSFGPKKELAKNIQYF.

In nucleotides, the CDR3 is TGTGCCAGCGAGTCCCTGGACAGCACAACCACTGAAGCTTTCTTT. Protein: CASESLDSTTTEAFF. The J gene is TRBJ1-1, the V gene TRBV6-5; the D gene is possibly TRBD1 (6 bases). CDR1 is MNHEY, CDR2 SVGAGI, per germline. The CDR3 loop spans 15 amino acids. Trimming shortened V by 8 bases and J by 4 bases, and 20 bases separated the two germline ends.

The genes are TRBV7-6 and TRBJ1-3; D is possibly TRBD1 (5 bases). This CDR3 comprises 16 residues. Between the trimmed V and J ends, which lost 5 bases and 0 bases, there was a span of 14 bases. Germline CDR1 and CDR2: SGHVS and FNYEAQ. CDR3 bases: TGTGCCAGCAGCCTCACGCGGGGGTCCTCTGGAAACACCATATATTTT. Translation: CASSLTRGSSGNTIYF.

The chain couples TRBV4-2 to TRBJ2-7; 8 positions agree with TRBD2. V lost 0 bases and J lost 0; bases outside the gene matches: 7. The CDR3 is 17 amino acids. Germline-derived CDR1 and CDR2 are LGHNA and YNFKEQ. CDR3: CASSQDASSGTSYEQYF. The CDR3, as DNA: TGTGCCAGCAGCCAAGATGCTAGTAGCGGGACCTCCTACGAGCAGTACTTC.

This chain uses TRBV6-4 with TRBJ2-3; TRBD1 aligns across 8 bases. The trim removed 4 bases at V and 2 bases at J, leaving 5 bases unmatched. From germline, CDR1 is MRHNA and CDR2 SNTAGT. The length of the CDR3 is 15 residues. The CDR3 DNA reads as TGTGCCAGCAGTGTTGTGGGACAGGCCACAGATACGCAGTATTTT. It codes for CASSVVGQATDTQYF.

The rearrangement links TRBV28 to TRBJ2-2, with D possibly TRBD2 on 5 matching bases. Deletions cut 3 bases from V and 0 bases from J, with 5 bases between. There are 14 residues in the CDR3. Germline V gene lookup returns CDR1 MDHEN and CDR2 SYDVKM. CDR3 loop: CASSFGTNTGELFF. The CDR3 DNA sequence: TGTGCCAGCAGTTTCGGGACGAACACCGGGGAGCTGTTTTTT.

The chain recombines TRBV25-1 with TRBJ1-1; 7 positions match TRBD1. The germline V gene encodes CDR1 MGHDK and CDR2 SYGVNS. Losses at the gene ends were 6 bases for V and 4 bases for J; bases not matched to a gene: 11. The CDR3 is 15 residues long. CDR3 bases: TGTGCCAGCAGGGAACGACAGGGCGAGACCACTGAAGCTTTCTTT. Protein: CASRERQGETTEAFF.

V is TRBV27 and J is TRBJ1-2; D is unresolved. Trimming took 6 bases from V and 7 from J, leaving 15 bases between them. CDR1 is MNHEY and CDR2 is SMNVEV in the germline V gene (reference sequence). CDR3 length: 13 amino acids. Here the CDR3 DNA reads TGTGCCAGCAGCCCCCCGTCGGGTGCTGGCTACACCTTC. Translated: CASSPPSGAGYTF.

V is TRBV6-4 and J is TRBJ1-4; D is perhaps TRBD1 (5 bases). CDR1 MRHNA and CDR2 SNTAGT come from the germline V gene. This CDR3 comprises 15 residues. The V end was cut by 2 bases, the J end by 3 bases, with 10 bases between. In nucleotides, the CDR3 is TGTGCCAGCAGTGACATCTGGGGCCCTAATGAAAAACTGTTTTTT. Translating gives CASSDIWGPNEKLFF.

This chain links TRBV7-2 with TRBJ2-3; 8 positions match TRBD2. The CDR3 loop spans 14 amino acids. J was trimmed by 2 bases and V by 5 bases; bases with no gene match: 3. Germline V gives CDR1 SGHTA, CDR2 FQGNSA. The DNA of the CDR3 is TGTGCCAGCAGCCTGGGACTAGACACAGATACGCAGTATTTT. It specifies CASSLGLDTDTQYF.

The gene calls are TRBV7-6 and TRBJ2-7, with a possible D match to TRBD2 (5 bases). Trimming cost V 4 bases and J 0 bases, with 10 bases left between them. The CDR3 covers 14 residues. The germline CDR1 and CDR2 sequences are SGHVS and FNYEAQ. Written as DNA, the CDR3 is TGTGCCAGCAGCTCGGCGGGCTCCTCCTACGAGCAGTACTTC. Its translation: CASSSAGSSYEQYF.

V and J are TRBV11-3 and TRBJ1-5, with a tentative D call TRBD1 (6 bases). Germline-derived CDR1 and CDR2 are SGHNT and YENEEA. V was pared by 1 base and J by 0 bases, with 13 bases between. The CDR3 covers 17 residues. CDR3 residues: CASSLVYRQASNQPQHF. DNA for the CDR3: TGTGCCAGCAGCTTAGTTTATCGACAGGCTAGCAATCAGCCCCAGCATTTT.

The chain couples TRBV5-1 to TRBJ2-3, with TRBD2 matching over 10 bases. This CDR3 region has 16 residues. Per germline, CDR1 SGHRS and CDR2 YFSETQ. V lost 4 bases, J lost 0 bases, and 5 bases stayed unmatched. The CDR3 loop is CASSHGTSASTDTQYF. The CDR3, as DNA: TGCGCCAGCAGCCACGGGACTAGCGCTAGCACAGATACGCAGTATTTT.

The gene calls are TRBV7-9 and TRBJ2-7; D might be TRBD1 (5 bases). V dropped 0 bases and J dropped 5 bases, with 14 bases sitting between them. The CDR3 is 15 residues long. The germline gives CDR1 SEHNR, CDR2 FQNEAQ (reference sequence). Written as DNA, the CDR3 is TGTGCCAGCAGCTTAGCGGCAGGGAAGGGTAACGAGCAGTACTTC. This sequence encodes CASSLAAGKGNEQYF.